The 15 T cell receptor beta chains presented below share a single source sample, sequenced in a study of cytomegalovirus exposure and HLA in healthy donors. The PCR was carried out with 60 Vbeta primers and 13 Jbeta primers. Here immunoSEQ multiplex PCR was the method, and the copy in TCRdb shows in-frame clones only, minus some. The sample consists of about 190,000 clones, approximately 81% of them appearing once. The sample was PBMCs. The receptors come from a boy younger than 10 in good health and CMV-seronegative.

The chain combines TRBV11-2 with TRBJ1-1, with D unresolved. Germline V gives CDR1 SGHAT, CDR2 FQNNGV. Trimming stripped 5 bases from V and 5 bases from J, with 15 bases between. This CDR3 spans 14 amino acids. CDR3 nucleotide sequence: TGTGCCAGCAGCCCCTTCGGGGAGAGAACTGAAGCTTTCTTT. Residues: CASSPFGERTEAFF.

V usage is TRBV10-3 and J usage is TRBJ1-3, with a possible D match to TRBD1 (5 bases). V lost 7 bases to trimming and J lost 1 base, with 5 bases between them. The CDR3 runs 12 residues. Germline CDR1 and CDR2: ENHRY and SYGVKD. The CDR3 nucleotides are TGTGCCATCAAGGGGTCTGGAAACACCATATATTTT. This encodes CAIKGSGNTIYF.

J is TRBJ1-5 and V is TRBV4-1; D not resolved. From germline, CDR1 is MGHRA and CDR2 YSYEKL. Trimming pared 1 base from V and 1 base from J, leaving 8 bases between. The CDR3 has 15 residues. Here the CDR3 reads CASSQVEVSNQPQHF. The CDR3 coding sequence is TGCGCCAGCAGCCAAGTTGAGGTGAGCAATCAGCCCCAGCATTTT.

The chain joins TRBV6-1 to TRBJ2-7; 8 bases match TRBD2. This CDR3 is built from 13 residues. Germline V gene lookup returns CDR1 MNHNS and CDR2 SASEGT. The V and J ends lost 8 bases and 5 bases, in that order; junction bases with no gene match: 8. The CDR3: CASGRGAADEQYF. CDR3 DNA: TGTGCCAGCGGGCGGGGGGCGGCCGACGAGCAGTACTTC.

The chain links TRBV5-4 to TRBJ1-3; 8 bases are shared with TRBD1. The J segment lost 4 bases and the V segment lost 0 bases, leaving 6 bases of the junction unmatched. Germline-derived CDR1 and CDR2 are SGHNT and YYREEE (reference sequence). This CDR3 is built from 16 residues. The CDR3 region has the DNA TGTGCCAGCAGCTTGGTTGCAGGGGGCGTAGGAAACACCATATATTTT. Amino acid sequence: CASSLVAGGVGNTIYF. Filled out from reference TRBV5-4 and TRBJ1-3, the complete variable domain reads ETGVTQSPTHLIKTRGQQVTLRCSSQSGHNTVSWYQQALGQGPQFIFQYYREEENGRGNFPPRFSGLQFPNYSSELNVNALELDDSALYLCASSLVAGGVGNTIYFGEGSWLTVV.

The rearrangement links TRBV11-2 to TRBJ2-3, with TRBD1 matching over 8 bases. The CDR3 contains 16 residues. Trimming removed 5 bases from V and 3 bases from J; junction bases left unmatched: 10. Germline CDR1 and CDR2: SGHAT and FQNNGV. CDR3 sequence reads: CASSIPRGLRTDTQYF. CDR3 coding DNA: TGTGCCAGCAGCATACCCAGGGGGCTGAGGACAGATACGCAGTATTTT.

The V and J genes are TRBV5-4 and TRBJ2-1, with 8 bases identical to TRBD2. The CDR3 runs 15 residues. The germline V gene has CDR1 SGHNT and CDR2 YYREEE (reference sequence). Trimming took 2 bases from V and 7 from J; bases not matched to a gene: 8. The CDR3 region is CASSFSGSGINEQFF. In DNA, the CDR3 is TGTGCCAGCAGCTTCTCTGGTAGCGGGATAAATGAGCAGTTCTTC.

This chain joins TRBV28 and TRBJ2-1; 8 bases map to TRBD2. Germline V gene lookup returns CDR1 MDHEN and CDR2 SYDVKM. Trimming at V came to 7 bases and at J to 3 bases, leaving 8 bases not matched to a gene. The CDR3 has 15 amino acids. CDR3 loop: CASTLGGLGYNEQFF. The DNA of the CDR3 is TGTGCCAGCACCCTAGGGGGACTAGGCTACAATGAGCAGTTCTTC.

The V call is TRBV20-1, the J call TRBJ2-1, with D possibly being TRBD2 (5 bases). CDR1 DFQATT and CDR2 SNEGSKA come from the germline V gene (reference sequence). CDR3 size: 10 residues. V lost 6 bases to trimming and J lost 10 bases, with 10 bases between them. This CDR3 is CSAGSGEQFF. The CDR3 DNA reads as TGCAGTGCCGGGTCGGGGGAGCAGTTCTTC.

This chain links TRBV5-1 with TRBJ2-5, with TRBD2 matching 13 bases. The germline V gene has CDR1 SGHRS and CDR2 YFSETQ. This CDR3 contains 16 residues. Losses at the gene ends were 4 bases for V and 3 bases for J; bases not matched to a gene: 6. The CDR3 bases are TGCGCCAGCAGCCTATCGGGACTAGCGGGGAAAGAGACCCAGTACTTC. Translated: CASSLSGLAGKETQYF.

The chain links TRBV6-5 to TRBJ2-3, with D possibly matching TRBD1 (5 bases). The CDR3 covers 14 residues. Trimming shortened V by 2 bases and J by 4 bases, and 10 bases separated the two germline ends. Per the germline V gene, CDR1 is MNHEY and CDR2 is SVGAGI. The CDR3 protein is CASSYVQGADTQYF. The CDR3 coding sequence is TGTGCCAGCAGTTACGTCCAGGGCGCAGATACGCAGTATTTT.

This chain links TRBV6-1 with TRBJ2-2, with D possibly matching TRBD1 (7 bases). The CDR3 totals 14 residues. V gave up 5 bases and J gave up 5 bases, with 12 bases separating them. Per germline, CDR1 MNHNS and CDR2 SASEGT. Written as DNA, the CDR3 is TGTGCCAGCAGTCCGACAGGGAGGACCGGGGAGCTGTTTTTT. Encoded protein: CASSPTGRTGELFF.

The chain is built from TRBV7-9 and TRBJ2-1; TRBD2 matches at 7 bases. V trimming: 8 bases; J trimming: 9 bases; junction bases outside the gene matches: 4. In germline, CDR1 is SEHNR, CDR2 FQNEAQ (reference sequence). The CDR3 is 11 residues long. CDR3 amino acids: CASGRATEQFF. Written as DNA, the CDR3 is TGTGCCAGCGGGAGGGCCACTGAGCAGTTCTTC.

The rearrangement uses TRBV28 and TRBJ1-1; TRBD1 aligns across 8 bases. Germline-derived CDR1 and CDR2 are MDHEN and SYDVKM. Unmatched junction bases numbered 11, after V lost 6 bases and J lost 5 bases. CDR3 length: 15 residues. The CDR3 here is CASRFPGTGGTEAFF. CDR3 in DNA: TGTGCCAGCAGATTTCCTGGGACAGGCGGAACTGAAGCTTTCTTT.

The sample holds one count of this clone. CDR3 protein: CASSRETQYF. CDR3 nucleotide sequence: TGTGCCAGCAGCCGGGAGACCCAGTACTTC. J is TRBJ2-5 and V is TRBV7-9; D not certain. V was pared by 5 bases and J by 5 bases, with 3 bases between. The germline V gene has CDR1 SEHNR and CDR2 FQNEAQ (reference sequence). This CDR3 has 10 residues.